These 14 T cell receptor beta chains share one sample of origin, sequenced in a study of blood T cells in healthy people across ages. Alongside a J-beta primer mix, a sample-barcoded 5' primer served in a second PCR lasting about 7 to 12 cycles. TCRdb itself ran the 5' RACE reads through MiXCR, one entry per CDR3 protein. The sample has over 600,000 distinct CDR3 sequences, around three fifths seen once; the top ten hold around 25%. Material: blood. The receptors derive from a man aged 35-49 years in good health.

The chain couples TRBV6-1 to TRBJ1-1, with 9 bases matching TRBD1. There are 17 residues in the CDR3. V lost 6 bases and J lost 2; bases outside the gene matches: 13. Per the germline V gene, CDR1 is MNHNS and CDR2 is SASEGT. CDR3: CASREIPGQGRNTEAFF. In nucleotides, the CDR3 is TGTGCCAGCAGGGAAATCCCGGGACAGGGTCGCAACACTGAAGCTTTCTTT.

The rearrangement uses TRBV5-1 and TRBJ2-1; perhaps TRBD1 as D (6 bases). The CDR3 totals 14 residues. V was shortened by 0 bases and J by 5 bases, with 9 bases between the two germline ends. Looked up from germline, CDR1 is SGHRS and CDR2 is YFSETQ. In DNA, the CDR3 is TGCGCCAGCAGCTTGGCCGCAGGGGACAATGAGCAGTTCTTC. As protein: CASSLAAGDNEQFF.

The chain uses TRBV7-8 and TRBJ2-1; D could derive from TRBD1 or TRBD2 (5 bases each). The germline V gene has CDR1 SGHVS and CDR2 FQNEAQ. The CDR3 contains 15 residues. With 5 bases removed from V and 0 bases from J, the gap between germline ends came to 11 bases. The CDR3 reads CASSRSGTSYNEQFF. The CDR3 bases are TGTGCCAGCAGCAGGTCAGGGACCTCCTACAATGAGCAGTTCTTC.

V gene TRBV5-1 combines with J gene TRBJ2-5; 9 bases match TRBD1. CDR1 SGHRS and CDR2 YFSETQ come from the germline V gene. The length of the CDR3 is 14 residues. Trimming cost V 2 bases and J 4 bases; bases outside gene matches: 3. CDR3 residues: CASSLGDRVETQYF. CDR3 DNA: TGCGCCAGCAGCTTAGGGGACAGGGTAGAGACCCAGTACTTC.

The chain has TRBV29-1 and TRBJ2-2, with TRBD1 matching 9 bases. This CDR3 is 14 amino acids long. Germline-derived CDR1 and CDR2 are SQVTM and ANQGSEA. Unmatched junction bases numbered 5, after V lost 3 bases and J lost 6 bases. CDR3 nucleotides: TGCAGCGTTGAGGTGGGACAGGGCGCCGGGGAGCTGTTTTTT. It translates to CSVEVGQGAGELFF.

CDR3 loop: CASSHISRIWEDRGYEQYF. CDR3 DNA: TGTGCCAGCAGCCATATCTCCAGAATATGGGAGGACAGGGGCTACGAGCAGTACTTC. V and J are TRBV28 and TRBJ2-7; 9 bases are a match to TRBD1. Germline CDR1 reads MDHEN; CDR2 reads SYDVKM. V lost 6 bases, J lost 3 bases, and 21 bases stayed unmatched. CDR3 length: 19 amino acids.

This chain joins TRBV18 and TRBJ2-3; 11 bases are shared with TRBD2. The germline V gene encodes CDR1 KGHSH and CDR2 LQKENI. The V gene end was trimmed by 0 bases and the J gene end by 1 base; junction bases not matched to a gene: 3. The CDR3 loop spans 17 amino acids. The CDR3 loop reads CASSPPLAGGGTDTQYF. CDR3 in DNA: TGTGCCAGCTCACCACCGCTAGCGGGGGGCGGCACAGATACGCAGTATTTT. Filled out from reference TRBV18 and TRBJ2-3, the complete variable domain reads NAGVMQNPRHLVRRRGQEARLRCSPMKGHSHVYWYRQLPEEGLKFMVYLQKENIIDESGMPKERFSAEFPKEGPSILRIQQVVRGDSAAYFCASSPPLAGGGTDTQYFGPGTRLTVL.

Concerning this clonotype itself: Germline and junction disagree at one end, which may indicate a read error. The chain has TRBV5-1 and TRBJ2-3, with 9 bases identical to TRBD2. The CDR3 has 16 amino acids. Germline V gene data show CDR1 as SGHRS and CDR2 as YFSETQ. CDR3 region: CASSLSGGSVRDTRYF. In DNA, the CDR3 is TGCGCCAGCAGCTTGAGCGGGGGGAGCGTTCGAGATACGCGGTATTTT.

This rearrangement joins TRBV6-5 to TRBJ2-4, with 10 nucleotides matching TRBD1. Germline V gene data show CDR1 as MNHEY and CDR2 as SVGAGI. V shed 5 bases, J shed 13 bases, and the junction held 11 bases outside the gene matches. The CDR3 loop spans 14 amino acids. The CDR3 nucleotides are TGTGCCAGCAGTGACGTGGGACAGGGGAGTGAGCAGTACTTC. Translation: CASSDVGQGSEQYF.

This clonotype was picked up one time. V and J are TRBV6-2 or TRBV6-3 and TRBJ1-2; possible D gene TRBD1, 6 bases. The germline gives CDR1 MNHEY, CDR2 SVGEGT. The CDR3 has 11 amino acids. V lost 6 bases and J lost 9, with 11 bases in between. The CDR3 spells CASSQTGRYTF. The CDR3 coding sequence is TGTGCCAGCAGCCAGACAGGTCGCTACACCTTC.

This chain links TRBV28 with TRBJ2-4; possible D gene TRBD1, 5 bases. The J call is uncertain, as TRBJ2-7 better fits the DNA end. Germline CDR1 reads MDHEN; CDR2 reads SYDVKM. This CDR3 contains 14 residues. The CDR3: CASSYQGGSYEQYF. The CDR3 DNA reads TGTGCCAGCAGCTACCAGGGCGGTTCCTACGAGCAGTACTTC.

This clonotype was counted between two and nine times. The chain joins TRBV7-8 to TRBJ2-5; D possibly corresponds to TRBD2 (5 bases). The CDR3 has 13 amino acids. V was cut by 2 bases and J by 7 bases, with 11 bases left in between. Looked up from germline, CDR1 is SGHVS and CDR2 is FQNEAQ. CDR3 sequence reads: CASSLLTTRTQYF. CDR3 coding DNA: TGTGCCAGCAGCTTACTGACTACACGGACCCAGTACTTC.

The table lists this clonotype with a few counts. The chain uses TRBV13 and TRBJ2-5, with D tentatively TRBD1 (6 bases). Trimming shortened V by 4 bases and J by 2 bases, and 11 bases separated the two germline ends. Germline-derived CDR1 and CDR2 are PRHDT and FYEKMQ (reference sequence). This CDR3 comprises 14 residues. The CDR3 DNA is TGTGCCAGCAGCTCCGAAGACAGGCAAGAGACCCAGTACTTC. This codes for CASSSEDRQETQYF.

The chain is built from TRBV6-6 and TRBJ2-1, with a possible D match to TRBD1 (5 bases). The germline V and J ends were trimmed by 7 bases and 2 bases, with 9 bases remaining between them. The CDR3 contains 13 residues. The germline V gene has CDR1 MNHNY and CDR2 SVGAGI (reference sequence). This chain's CDR3 is CASIIGAYNEQFF. The DNA of the CDR3 is TGTGCCAGCATTATAGGGGCCTACAATGAGCAGTTCTTC.